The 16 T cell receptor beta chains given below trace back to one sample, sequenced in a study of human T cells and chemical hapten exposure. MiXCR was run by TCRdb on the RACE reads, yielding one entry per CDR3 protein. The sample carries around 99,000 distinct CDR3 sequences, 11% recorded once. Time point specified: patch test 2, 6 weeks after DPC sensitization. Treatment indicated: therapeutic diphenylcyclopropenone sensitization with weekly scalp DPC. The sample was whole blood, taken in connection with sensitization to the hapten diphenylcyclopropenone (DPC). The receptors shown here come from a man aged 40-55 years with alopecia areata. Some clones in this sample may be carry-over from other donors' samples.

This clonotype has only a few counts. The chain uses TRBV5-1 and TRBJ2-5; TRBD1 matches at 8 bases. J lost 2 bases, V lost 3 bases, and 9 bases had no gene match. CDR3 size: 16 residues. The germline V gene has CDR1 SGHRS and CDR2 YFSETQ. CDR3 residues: CASSSLTGDPQETQYF. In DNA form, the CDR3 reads TGCGCCAGCAGCTCGCTGACAGGGGACCCTCAAGAGACCCAGTACTTC. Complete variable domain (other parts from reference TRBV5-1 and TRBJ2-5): KAGVTQTPRYLIKTRGQQVTLSCSPISGHRSVSWYQQTPGQGLQFLFEYFSETQRNKGNFPGRFSGRQFSNSRSEMNVSTLELGDSALYLCASSSLTGDPQETQYFGPGTRLLVL.

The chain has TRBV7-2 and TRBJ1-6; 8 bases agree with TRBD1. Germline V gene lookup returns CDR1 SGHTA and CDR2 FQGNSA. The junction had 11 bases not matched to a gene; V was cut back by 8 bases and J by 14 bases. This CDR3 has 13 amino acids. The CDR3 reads CASGTGDLGTLHF. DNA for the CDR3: TGTGCCAGCGGGACAGGAGATTTGGGGACCCTCCACTTT.

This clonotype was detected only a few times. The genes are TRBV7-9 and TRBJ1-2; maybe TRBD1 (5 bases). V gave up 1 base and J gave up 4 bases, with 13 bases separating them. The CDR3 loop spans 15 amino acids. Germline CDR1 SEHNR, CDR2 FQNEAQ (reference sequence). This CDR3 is CASSLEAGSSYGYTF. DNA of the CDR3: TGTGCCAGCAGCTTAGAAGCAGGGTCAAGCTATGGCTACACCTTC.

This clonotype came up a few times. CDR3 nucleotides: TGTGCCAGCAGCCAAGATGCAATGGAGGGCATCGGCGGCTACACCTTC. Translating it yields CASSQDAMEGIGGYTF. This chain uses TRBV4-2 with TRBJ1-2; D not certain. The CDR3 sequence is 16 residues long. The germline gives CDR1 LGHNA, CDR2 YNFKEQ. The ends were cut back, 0 bases at V and 8 bases at J, with 19 bases in the middle.

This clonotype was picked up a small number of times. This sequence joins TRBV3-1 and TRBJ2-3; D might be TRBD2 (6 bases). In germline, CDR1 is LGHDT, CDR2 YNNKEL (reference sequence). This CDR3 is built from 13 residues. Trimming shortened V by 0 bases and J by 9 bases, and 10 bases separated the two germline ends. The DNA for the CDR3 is TGTGCCAGCAGCCAAGATCCGGAGGGCACGCAGTATTTT. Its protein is CASSQDPEGTQYF.

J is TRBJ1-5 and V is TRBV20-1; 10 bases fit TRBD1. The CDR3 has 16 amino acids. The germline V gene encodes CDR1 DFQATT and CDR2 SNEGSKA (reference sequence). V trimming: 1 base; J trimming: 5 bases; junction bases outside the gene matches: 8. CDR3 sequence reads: CSARGPRGTGDQPQHF. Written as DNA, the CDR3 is TGCAGTGCTAGAGGTCCCCGTGGGACAGGGGATCAGCCCCAGCATTTT.

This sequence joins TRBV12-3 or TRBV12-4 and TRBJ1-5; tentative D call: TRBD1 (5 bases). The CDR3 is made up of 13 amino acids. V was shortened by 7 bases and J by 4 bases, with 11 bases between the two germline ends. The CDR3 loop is CASTQQENQPQHF. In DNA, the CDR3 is TGTGCCAGCACCCAACAGGAAAATCAGCCCCAGCATTTT.

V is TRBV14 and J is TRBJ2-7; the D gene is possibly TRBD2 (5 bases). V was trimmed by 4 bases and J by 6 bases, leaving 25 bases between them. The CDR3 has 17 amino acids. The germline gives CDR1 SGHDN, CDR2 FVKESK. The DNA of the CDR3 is TGTGCCAGCAGCCCCTGTGGGAGAAACCTGGCGTACATCGAGCAGTACGTC. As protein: CASSPCGRNLAYIEQYV.

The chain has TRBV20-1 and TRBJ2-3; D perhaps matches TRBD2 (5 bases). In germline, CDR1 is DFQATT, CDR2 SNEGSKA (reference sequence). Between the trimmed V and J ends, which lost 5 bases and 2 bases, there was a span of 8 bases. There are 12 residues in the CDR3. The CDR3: CSAGLATDTQYF. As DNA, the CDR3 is TGCAGTGCTGGGCTAGCCACAGATACGCAGTATTTT.

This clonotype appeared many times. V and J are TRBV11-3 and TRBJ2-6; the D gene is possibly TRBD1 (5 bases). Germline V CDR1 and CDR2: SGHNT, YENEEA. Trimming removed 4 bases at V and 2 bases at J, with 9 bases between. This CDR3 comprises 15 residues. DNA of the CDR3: TGTGCCAGCAGCTCCCCAGGGACTGGGGCCAACGTCCTGACTTTC. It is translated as CASSSPGTGANVLTF.

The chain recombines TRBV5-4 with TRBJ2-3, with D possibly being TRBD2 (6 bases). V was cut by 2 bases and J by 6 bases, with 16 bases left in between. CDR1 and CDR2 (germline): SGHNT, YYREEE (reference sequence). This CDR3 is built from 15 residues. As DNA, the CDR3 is TGTGCCAGCAGCTTCATAGCGGCTGCGGAGGATACGCAGTATTTT. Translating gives CASSFIAAAEDTQYF.

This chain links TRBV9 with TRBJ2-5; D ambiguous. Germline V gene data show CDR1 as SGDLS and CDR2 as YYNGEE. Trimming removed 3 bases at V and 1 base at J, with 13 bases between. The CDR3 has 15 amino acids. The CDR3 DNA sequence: TGTGCCAGCAGCGAGTCCGGACGGTCCCAAGAGACCCAGTACTTC. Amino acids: CASSESGRSQETQYF.

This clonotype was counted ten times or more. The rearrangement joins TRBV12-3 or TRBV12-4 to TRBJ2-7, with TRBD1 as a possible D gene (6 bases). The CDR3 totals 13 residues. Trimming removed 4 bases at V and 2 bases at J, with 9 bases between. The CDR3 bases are TGTGCCAGCAGTTCAGGACAGACCTACGAGCAGTACTTC. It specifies CASSSGQTYEQYF.

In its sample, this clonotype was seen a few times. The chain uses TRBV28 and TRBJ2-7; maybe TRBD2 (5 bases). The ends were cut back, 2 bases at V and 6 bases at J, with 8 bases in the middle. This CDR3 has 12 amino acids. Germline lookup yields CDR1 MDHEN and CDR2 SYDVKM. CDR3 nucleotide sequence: TGTGCCAGCAGTTTAGAGGGTTTCGAGCAGTACTTC. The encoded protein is CASSLEGFEQYF.

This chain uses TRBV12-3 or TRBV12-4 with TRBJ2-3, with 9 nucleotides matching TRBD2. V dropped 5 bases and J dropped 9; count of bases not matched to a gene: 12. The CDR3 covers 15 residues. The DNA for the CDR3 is TGTGCCAGCAGTCTGACGGGACTAGCAGGGTTAACGCAGTATTTT. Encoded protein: CASSLTGLAGLTQYF.

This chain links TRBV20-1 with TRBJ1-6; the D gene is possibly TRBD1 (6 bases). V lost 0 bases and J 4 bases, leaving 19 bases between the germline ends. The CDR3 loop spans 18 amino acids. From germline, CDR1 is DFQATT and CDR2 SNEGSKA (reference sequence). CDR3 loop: CSARDFTGGGPYNSPLHF. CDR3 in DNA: TGCAGTGCTAGAGATTTCACAGGAGGGGGGCCTTATAATTCACCCCTCCACTTT.